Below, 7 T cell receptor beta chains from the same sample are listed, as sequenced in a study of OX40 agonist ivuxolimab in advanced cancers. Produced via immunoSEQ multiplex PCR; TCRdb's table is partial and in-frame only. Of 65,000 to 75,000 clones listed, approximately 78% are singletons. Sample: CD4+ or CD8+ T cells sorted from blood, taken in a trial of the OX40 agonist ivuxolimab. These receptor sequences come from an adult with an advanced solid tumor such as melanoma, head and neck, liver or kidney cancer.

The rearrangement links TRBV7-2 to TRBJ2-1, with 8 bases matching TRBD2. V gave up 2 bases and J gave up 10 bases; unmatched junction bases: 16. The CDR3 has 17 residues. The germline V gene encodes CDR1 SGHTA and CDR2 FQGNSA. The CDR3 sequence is CASSLLFQRGPRGEQFF. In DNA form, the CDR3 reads TGTGCCAGCAGCTTATTGTTCCAGCGGGGGCCCAGAGGGGAGCAGTTCTTC.

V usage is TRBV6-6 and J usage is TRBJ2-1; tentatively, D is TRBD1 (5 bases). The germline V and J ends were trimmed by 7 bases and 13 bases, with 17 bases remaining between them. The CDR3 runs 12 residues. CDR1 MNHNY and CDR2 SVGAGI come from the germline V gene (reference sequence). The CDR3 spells CASKGSRGNQFF. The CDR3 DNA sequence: TGTGCCAGCAAGGGATCAAGGGGAAACCAGTTCTTC.

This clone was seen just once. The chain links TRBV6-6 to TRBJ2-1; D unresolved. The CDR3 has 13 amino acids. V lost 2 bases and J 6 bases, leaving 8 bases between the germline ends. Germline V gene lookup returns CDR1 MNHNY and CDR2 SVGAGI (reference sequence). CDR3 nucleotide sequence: TGTGCCAGCAGTTACATCTCGTCCAATGAGCAGTTCTTC. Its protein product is CASSYISSNEQFF.

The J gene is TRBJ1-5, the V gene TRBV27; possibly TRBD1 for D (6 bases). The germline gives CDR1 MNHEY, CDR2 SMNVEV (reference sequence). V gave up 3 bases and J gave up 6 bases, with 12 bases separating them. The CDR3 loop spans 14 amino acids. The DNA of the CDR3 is TGTGCCAGCAGTTTCAGGGGTAGAGTTCAGCCCCAGCATTTT. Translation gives CASSFRGRVQPQHF.

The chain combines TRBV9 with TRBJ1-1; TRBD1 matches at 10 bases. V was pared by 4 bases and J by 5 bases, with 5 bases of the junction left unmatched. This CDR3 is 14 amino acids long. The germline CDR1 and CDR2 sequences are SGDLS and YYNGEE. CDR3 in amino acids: CASSKRTGGTEAFF. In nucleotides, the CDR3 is TGTGCCAGCAGCAAGAGGACAGGGGGGACTGAAGCTTTCTTT.

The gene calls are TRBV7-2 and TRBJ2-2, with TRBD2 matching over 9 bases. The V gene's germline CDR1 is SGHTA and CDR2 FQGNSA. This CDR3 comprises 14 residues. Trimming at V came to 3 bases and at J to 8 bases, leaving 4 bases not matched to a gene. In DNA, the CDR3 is TGTGCCAGCAGCTTCATAGCGGGGGCAGGGGAGCTGTTTTTT. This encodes CASSFIAGAGELFF.

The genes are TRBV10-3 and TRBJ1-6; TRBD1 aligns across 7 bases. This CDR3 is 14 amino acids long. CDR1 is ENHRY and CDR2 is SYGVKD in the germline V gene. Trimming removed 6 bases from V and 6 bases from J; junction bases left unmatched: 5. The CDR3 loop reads CAIRGTVGNSPLHF. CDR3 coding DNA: TGTGCCATCAGGGGGACAGTTGGTAATTCACCCCTCCACTTT.